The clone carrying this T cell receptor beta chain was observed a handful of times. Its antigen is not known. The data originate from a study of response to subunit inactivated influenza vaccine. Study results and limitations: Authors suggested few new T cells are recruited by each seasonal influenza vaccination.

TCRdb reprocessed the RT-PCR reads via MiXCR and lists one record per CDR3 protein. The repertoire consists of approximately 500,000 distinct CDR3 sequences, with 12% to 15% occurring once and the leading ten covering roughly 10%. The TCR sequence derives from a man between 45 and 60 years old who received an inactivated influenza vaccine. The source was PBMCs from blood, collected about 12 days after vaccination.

Written as DNA, the CDR3 is TGTGCCAGCAGTGTGCGTCAGTCCTACGAGCAGTACTTC. Translating it yields CASSVRQSYEQYF. V is TRBV2 and J is TRBJ2-7, with D unclear. The germline gives CDR1 SNHLY, CDR2 FYNNEI. The CDR3 totals 13 residues. V lost 4 bases, J lost 1 base, and 8 bases lay in between.